One and the same sample provided the 28 T cell receptor beta chains below, sequenced in a study of a mutant IDH1 vaccine in newly diagnosed glioma. For these receptors, no antigen is known. The protocol was immunoSEQ multiplex PCR, while the TCRdb copy is restricted to in-frame clones and leaves out a portion. The sample has about 50,000 clones, about 81% seen once. The time point: week 5, during vaccination. Every single dose of the vaccine, 300 ug of mutant IDH1 20-mer peptide, came with topical imiquimod. The starting material was PBMCs, obtained from a glioma patient whose treatment included an IDH1 peptide vaccine. The receptors derive from a woman in her forties or fifties with glioma.

The table lists this clone with a count of one. The J gene is TRBJ1-2, the V gene TRBV29-1; TRBD1 matches 10 bases. From germline, CDR1 is SQVTM and CDR2 ANQGSEA. V trimming: 4 bases; J trimming: 4 bases; junction bases outside the gene matches: 9. This CDR3 spans 15 amino acids. The DNA for the CDR3 is TGCAGCGTTGGCCCGGACAGGGGGACTTCCTATGGCTACACCTTC. Protein product: CSVGPDRGTSYGYTF.

This sequence joins TRBV2 and TRBJ1-2; a possible D gene is TRBD1 (5 bases). The germline V and J ends were trimmed by 6 bases and 8 bases, with 16 bases remaining between them. This CDR3 has 13 residues. Germline V lookup: CDR1 SNHLY, CDR2 FYNNEI. The CDR3 loop is CASSGGQIGGYTF. Written as DNA, the CDR3 is TGTGCCAGCAGCGGGGGTCAAATCGGGGGCTACACCTTC. The whole variable domain, remainder taken from reference TRBV2 and TRBJ1-2, is EPEVTQTPSHQVTQMGQEVILRCVPISNHLYFYWYRQILGQKVEFLVSFYNNEISEKSEIFDDQFSVERPDGSNFTLKIRSTKLEDSAMYFCASSGGQIGGYTFGSGTRLTVV.

This chain links TRBV28 with TRBJ1-1; TRBD1 matches 9 bases. In germline, CDR1 is MDHEN, CDR2 SYDVKM. This CDR3 comprises 15 residues. V lost 2 bases to trimming and J lost 1 base; unmatched junction nucleotides: 2. The CDR3 spells CASSLGGQGNTEAFF. The CDR3 nucleotides are TGTGCCAGCAGTTTAGGGGGACAGGGGAACACTGAAGCTTTCTTT. Full variable domain (missing parts from reference TRBV28 and TRBJ1-1): DVKVTQSSRYLVKRTGEKVFLECVQDMDHENMFWYRQDPGLGLRLIYFSYDVKMKEKGDIPEGYSVSREKKERFSLILESASTNQTSMYLCASSLGGQGNTEAFFGQGTRLTVV.

The genes are TRBV6-1 and TRBJ2-4; possibly TRBD1 or TRBD2 for D (5 bases each). This CDR3 comprises 14 residues. V was clipped by 8 bases and J by 4 bases, with 15 bases between them. Germline-derived CDR1 and CDR2 are MNHNS and SASEGT. The CDR3 DNA is TGTGCCAGCGGAGCCCCGGGGCCTAAAAACATTCAGTACTTC. Its protein product is CASGAPGPKNIQYF.

V usage is TRBV4-1 and J usage is TRBJ2-5, with TRBD1 as a possible D gene (7 bases). The V and J ends lost 3 bases and 3 bases respectively, with 14 bases between them. Germline CDR1 MGHRA, CDR2 YSYEKL. The CDR3 is 15 residues long. The CDR3 loop is CASSHLTRGEETQYF. The CDR3 DNA is TGCGCCAGCAGCCACTTAACCAGGGGGGAAGAGACCCAGTACTTC.

This chain joins TRBV29-1 and TRBJ1-2, with D perhaps matching TRBD1 (5 bases). The V gene lost 3 bases and the J gene lost 7 bases, with 6 bases spanning the gap. The CDR3 consists of 10 residues. CDR1 and CDR2 from the germline V gene are SQVTM and ANQGSEA. CDR3 loop: CSVEQGGYTF. The DNA for the CDR3 is TGCAGCGTTGAGCAGGGTGGCTACACCTTC.

The chain employs TRBV10-3 and TRBJ2-1; tentatively, D is TRBD1 (6 bases). Per the germline V gene, CDR1 is ENHRY and CDR2 is SYGVKD. Trimming left V 3 bases short and J 7 bases short, with 7 bases between. The CDR3 is 12 amino acids. The CDR3 coding sequence is TGTGCCATCAGTGACCAGGGGAATGAGCAGTTCTTC. Amino acids: CAISDQGNEQFF.

The rearrangement links TRBV6-5 to TRBJ2-5; D is ambiguous. The closer fit of TRBJ2-7 to the DNA end suggests the J call may be wrong. From germline, CDR1 is MNHEY and CDR2 SVGAGI. The CDR3 loop spans 15 amino acids. The CDR3 here is CASSYADGSTYEQYF. The CDR3 bases are TGTGCCAGCAGTTACGCGGATGGTTCTACCTACGAGCAGTACTTC.

The chain recombines TRBV5-1 with TRBJ2-7; possibly TRBD1 or TRBD2 for D (5 bases each). V gave up 0 bases and J gave up 3 bases, with 10 bases separating them. CDR3 length: 14 residues. In germline, CDR1 is SGHRS, CDR2 YFSETQ. The CDR3 DNA sequence: TGCGCCAGCAGCTTGGCCGGGACCTACTACGAGCAGTACTTC. Amino acids: CASSLAGTYYEQYF.

This clone was seen just once. The chain recombines TRBV6-1 with TRBJ2-2; TRBD1 agrees at 8 bases. Germline V CDR1 and CDR2: MNHNS, SASEGT. This CDR3 has 15 residues. V gave up 6 bases and J gave up 2 bases; unmatched junction bases: 5. This CDR3 reads CASSYGTGNTGELFF. The CDR3 region has the DNA TGTGCCAGCAGCTACGGGACAGGAAACACCGGGGAGCTGTTTTTT.

The chain is built from TRBV5-1 and TRBJ1-1; perhaps TRBD1 as D (6 bases). Germline CDR1 and CDR2: SGHRS and YFSETQ. Trimming stripped 6 bases from V and 1 base from J, with 13 bases between. This CDR3 region has 14 residues. Here the CDR3 DNA reads TGCGCCAGCACCTCCGACAGGACGAACACTGAAGCTTTCTTT. Protein sequence: CASTSDRTNTEAFF.

There are a few counts of this clone. The chain recombines TRBV6-1 with TRBJ1-3; the D gene is possibly TRBD1 (6 bases). Trimming removed 4 bases from V and 1 base from J, with 14 bases in between. Germline V gives CDR1 MNHNS, CDR2 SASEGT. The CDR3 contains 16 residues. The CDR3 here is CASSATGPKSGNTIYF. CDR3 in DNA: TGTGCCAGCAGTGCGACAGGTCCCAAATCTGGAAACACCATATATTTT.

Only a few counts were recorded for this clone. The chain couples TRBV12-5 to TRBJ2-5; D unresolved. The V end lost 3 bases, the J end lost 7 bases, and 15 bases lay between the germline ends. Germline V gene sequence: CDR1 LGHNT, CDR2 FRNRAP. This CDR3 is 14 amino acids long. In DNA form, the CDR3 reads TGTGCTAGTGGTTTCGATAGCTCTGTAGGGACCCAGTACTTC. It specifies CASGFDSSVGTQYF. The whole variable domain, remainder taken from reference TRBV12-5 and TRBJ2-5, is DARVTQTPRHKVTEMGQEVTMRCQPILGHNTVFWYRQTMMQGLELLAYFRNRAPLDDSGMPKDRFSAEMPDATLATLKIQPSEPRDSAVYFCASGFDSSVGTQYFGPGTRLLVL.

This chain uses TRBV7-7 with TRBJ1-3; maybe TRBD1 (5 bases). This CDR3 comprises 14 residues. Germline values: CDR1 SSHAT, CDR2 FNYEAQ (reference sequence). The CDR3 DNA reads as TGTGGGGTCGGGGGGACGAGCTCTGGAAACACCATATATTTT. Translating it yields CGVGGTSSGNTIYF.

This chain links TRBV28 with TRBJ1-2, with D unresolved. This CDR3 spans 14 amino acids. V was pared by 3 bases and J by 7 bases, with 15 bases between. Germline assignment: CDR1 MDHEN and CDR2 SYDVKM. CDR3 residues: CASSLSDRARGYTF. As DNA, the CDR3 is TGTGCCAGCAGTTTGTCCGACCGCGCCCGTGGCTACACCTTC.

The chain has TRBV6-5 and TRBJ2-7; D possibly matches TRBD1 or TRBD2 (5 bases each). Germline CDR1 reads MNHEY; CDR2 reads SVGAGI. This CDR3 region has 13 residues. The germline V and J ends were trimmed by 4 bases and 5 bases, with 12 bases remaining between them. For the CDR3, the DNA is TGTGCCAGCAGTTCTCGGGGCAGGGACGAGCAGTACTTC. Translating gives CASSSRGRDEQYF.

The V and J genes are TRBV5-4 and TRBJ2-5; TRBD1 is a possible D gene (6 bases). This CDR3 spans 14 amino acids. CDR1 and CDR2 (germline): SGHNT, YYREEE (reference sequence). Between the trimmed V and J ends, which lost 4 bases and 2 bases, there was a span of 12 bases. Written as DNA, the CDR3 is TGTGCCAGCAGCCTGAGGGACAAACAAGAGACCCAGTACTTC. Translated, it gives CASSLRDKQETQYF.

V and J are TRBV6-6 and TRBJ1-5, with a possible D match to TRBD1 (5 bases). Germline V gene lookup returns CDR1 MNHNY and CDR2 SVGAGI (reference sequence). This CDR3 has 15 residues. V dropped 7 bases and J dropped 2 bases, with 15 bases sitting between them. CDR3 in DNA: TGTGCCAGCACCGGCTTGGGGGGGGGCAATCAGCCCCAGCATTTT. Its protein is CASTGLGGGNQPQHF.

The gene calls are TRBV11-3 and TRBJ2-7; unclear D gene. Germline V gene data show CDR1 as SGHNT and CDR2 as YENEEA. V was trimmed by 2 bases and J by 2 bases, leaving 10 bases between them. The CDR3 loop spans 14 amino acids. The CDR3 sequence: CASSLTASTYEQYF. In nucleotides, the CDR3 is TGTGCCAGCAGCTTAACGGCCAGCACCTACGAGCAGTACTTC.

The V gene is TRBV5-1, the J gene TRBJ2-5, with TRBD2 as a possible D gene (5 bases). The CDR3 contains 15 residues. Germline V gene lookup returns CDR1 SGHRS and CDR2 YFSETQ. V was shortened by 4 bases and J by 5 bases, with 18 bases between the two germline ends. This chain's CDR3 is CASSRDGSSGETQYF. The CDR3, as DNA: TGCGCCAGCAGCAGGGATGGAAGCTCGGGGGAGACCCAGTACTTC.

The chain joins TRBV6-5 to TRBJ1-1, with unresolved D. The CDR3 spans 13 residues. The germline CDR1 and CDR2 sequences are MNHEY and SVGAGI. V was pared by 6 bases and J by 12 bases, with 20 bases between. The CDR3 DNA reads TGTGCCAGCAGACCCGACCCTGCCGGTAAAACTTTCTTT. Amino acids: CASRPDPAGKTFF.

This clone was counted a single time. The chain joins TRBV5-6 to TRBJ1-1; no clear D. V was trimmed by 3 bases and J by 7 bases, leaving 13 bases between them. This CDR3 is 13 amino acids long. Germline V CDR1 and CDR2: SGHDT, YYEEEE. This CDR3 reads CASSSTGSYEAFF. In DNA, the CDR3 is TGTGCCAGCAGCTCCACCGGGTCCTATGAAGCTTTCTTT. Full variable domain (rest looked up from reference TRBV5-6 and TRBJ1-1): DAGVTQSPTHLIKTRGQQVTLRCSPKSGHDTVSWYQQALGQGPQFIFQYYEEEERQRGNFPDRFSGHQFPNYSSELNVNALLLGDSALYLCASSSTGSYEAFFGQGTRLTVV.

This clone was recorded once. V gene TRBV9 combines with J gene TRBJ2-5, with TRBD2 matching over 16 bases. The ends lost 4 bases at V and 5 bases at J; junction bases unmatched: 8. CDR1 SGDLS and CDR2 YYNGEE come from the germline V gene. This CDR3 region has 17 residues. The CDR3 bases are TGTGCCAGCAGCTACGGGACTAGCGGGGGGGCCTCGGAGACCCAGTACTTC. Its protein product is CASSYGTSGGASETQYF.

The genes are TRBV23-1 and TRBJ1-1; D is unresolved. TRBV23-1 is annotated as an ORF whose role is uncertain. This CDR3 has 17 amino acids. Trimming removed 5 bases from V and 5 bases from J, with 24 bases in between. CDR3 nucleotides: TGCGCCAGCAGTACGGTACATCGGAGAGTCCTTGGGACTGAAGCTTTCTTT. It encodes CASSTVHRRVLGTEAFF.

V is TRBV7-2 and J is TRBJ1-5; TRBD1 aligns across 8 bases. CDR1 SGHTA and CDR2 FQGNSA come from the germline V gene. The CDR3 extends over 17 amino acids. V shed 2 bases, J shed 2 bases, and the junction held 8 bases outside the gene matches. The CDR3 DNA sequence: TGTGCCAGCAGCTTAAGGGTGGTGACAGGGGGCAATCAGCCCCAGCATTTT. Amino acid sequence: CASSLRVVTGGNQPQHF.

This clone was seen a single time. The chain couples TRBV7-2 to TRBJ2-7, with D tentatively TRBD1 (5 bases). Germline V gives CDR1 SGHTA, CDR2 FQGNSA. V was clipped by 2 bases and J by 7 bases, with 15 bases between them. The CDR3 is 14 residues long. The CDR3 coding sequence is TGTGCCAGCAGCTTACTCAGAGGCAAGGGGGAGCAGTACTTC. Translated, it gives CASSLLRGKGEQYF.

A few counts support this clone. The chain carries TRBV5-1 and TRBJ2-2; D is possibly TRBD1 or TRBD2 (5 bases each). With 0 bases removed from V and 6 bases from J, the gap between germline ends came to 9 bases. The CDR3 sequence is 14 residues long. Germline V lookup: CDR1 SGHRS, CDR2 YFSETQ. The DNA of the CDR3 is TGCGCCAGCAGCTTGGTTTGGGGGTCCGGGGAGCTGTTTTTT. It specifies CASSLVWGSGELFF.

Worth noting for this clone: The germline gene is not matched at one end of the junction; a read error may be the cause. V is TRBV10-3 and J is TRBJ1-1; D may be TRBD1 (5 bases). The CDR3 is 15 residues long. Germline assignment: CDR1 ENHRY and CDR2 SYGVKD. The chain's CDR3 is CTISEPTTGEAEAFF. The CDR3 DNA sequence: TGTACCATCAGTGAGCCGACGACGGGGGAGGCTGAAGCTTTCTTT.